A single sample is the source of the 11 T cell receptor beta chains below, sequenced in a study of shared clonotypes between healthy human individuals. Sequenced by immunoSEQ multiplex PCR; TCRdb stores in-frame clones only, minus some. The data show 450,000 to 500,000 clones, with 76% seen just once and 10% to 15% held by the top ten. The sequenced sample was PBMCs. The receptor source for this set is a woman aged 40 to 50 in good health. Some clones in this sample may be carry-over from other donors' samples.

This rearrangement joins TRBV7-3 to TRBJ2-3; 8 positions agree with TRBD1. The CDR3 is 18 residues long. Germline-derived CDR1 and CDR2 are SGHTA and FQGTGA. The V segment lost 5 bases and the J segment 4 bases; nucleotides outside the gene matches: 17. CDR3 protein: CASSRRKKLDRDADTQYF. The DNA of the CDR3 is TGTGCCAGCAGCCGGCGGAAGAAACTGGACAGGGATGCAGATACGCAGTATTTT.

This clone showed up just once. The chain couples TRBV7-8 to TRBJ1-5; D is unclear. Between the trimmed V and J ends, which lost 5 bases and 6 bases, there was a span of 14 bases. There are 14 residues in the CDR3. CDR1 and CDR2 from the germline V gene are SGHVS and FQNEAQ. The CDR3 DNA reads as TGTGCCAGCAGCCCCCTCCGCATCGTTCAGCCCCAGCATTTT. It codes for CASSPLRIVQPQHF.

This clone occurred a few times. V gene TRBV9 combines with J gene TRBJ1-4; weak D call: TRBD1 (6 bases). The CDR3 sequence is 15 residues long. V was clipped by 3 bases and J by 7 bases, with 16 bases between them. CDR1 and CDR2 from the germline V gene are SGDLS and YYNGEE. The CDR3 is CASSEGVSETEKLFF. CDR3 nucleotide sequence: TGTGCCAGCAGCGAGGGGGTCTCAGAAACTGAAAAACTGTTTTTT.

The chain carries TRBV5-1 and TRBJ2-5; 13 bases match TRBD2. The J call may be incorrect, as the DNA end agrees better with TRBJ2-7. Germline V gives CDR1 SGHRS, CDR2 YFSETQ. The CDR3 contains 16 residues. In DNA, the CDR3 is TGCGCCAGCAGCTTGACACTAGCGGGAGGGCCAAACGAGCAGTACTTC. Its protein is CASSLTLAGGPNEQYF.

This chain connects TRBV2 to TRBJ1-1; a possible D gene is TRBD1 (5 bases). CDR1 is SNHLY and CDR2 is FYNNEI in the germline V gene. The V end lost 7 bases, the J end lost 1 base, and 10 bases lay between the germline ends. CDR3 length: 13 amino acids. The CDR3 protein is CASTRDGNTEAFF. The CDR3 DNA follows: TGTGCCAGCACCAGGGACGGGAACACTGAAGCTTTCTTT. The variable domain in full, with the rest retrieved from reference TRBV2 and TRBJ1-1, is EPEVTQTPSHQVTQMGQEVILRCVPISNHLYFYWYRQILGQKVEFLVSFYNNEISEKSEIFDDQFSVERPDGSNFTLKIRSTKLEDSAMYFCASTRDGNTEAFFGQGTRLTVV.

The chain uses TRBV28 and TRBJ2-1; tentatively, D is TRBD2 (6 bases). The CDR3 is 13 residues long. CDR1 and CDR2 (germline): MDHEN, SYDVKM. Trimming removed 10 bases from V and 1 base from J, with 11 bases in between. CDR3 loop: CATPGDSYNEQFF. The DNA of the CDR3 is TGTGCCACCCCGGGAGATTCCTACAATGAGCAGTTCTTC. The full variable domain, completed using reference TRBV28 and TRBJ2-1, is DVKVTQSSRYLVKRTGEKVFLECVQDMDHENMFWYRQDPGLGLRLIYFSYDVKMKEKGDIPEGYSVSREKKERFSLILESASTNQTSMYLCATPGDSYNEQFFGPGTRLTVL.

This rearrangement joins TRBV10-2 to TRBJ2-7, with a weak D call TRBD2 (6 bases). Germline V gene data show CDR1 as WSHSY and CDR2 as SAAADI. V lost 3 bases to trimming and J lost 2 bases, with 14 bases between them. The CDR3 runs 15 residues. The CDR3 loop reads CASSDLTSPTYEQYF. DNA for the CDR3: TGCGCCAGCAGTGATTTGACTAGTCCCACCTACGAGCAGTACTTC.

The rearrangement links TRBV19 to TRBJ2-5; weak D call: TRBD2 (6 bases). The germline CDR1 and CDR2 sequences are LNHDA and SQIVND (reference sequence). Trimming pared 4 bases from V and 5 bases from J, leaving 11 bases between. There are 13 residues in the CDR3. CDR3 sequence reads: CASSTDRGETQYF. The CDR3, as DNA: TGTGCCAGTAGTACGGACCGGGGGGAGACCCAGTACTTC.

The chain uses TRBV2 and TRBJ2-3; possible D gene TRBD2, 5 bases. CDR3 length: 14 residues. Germline V gives CDR1 SNHLY, CDR2 FYNNEI. V lost 4 bases and J 4 bases, leaving 12 bases between the germline ends. For the CDR3, the DNA is TGTGCCAGCAGTGGTAGGACTCGGGCAGATACGCAGTATTTT. Its translation is CASSGRTRADTQYF. Using reference TRBV2 and TRBJ2-3 for the parts outside the CDR3, the full variable domain is EPEVTQTPSHQVTQMGQEVILRCVPISNHLYFYWYRQILGQKVEFLVSFYNNEISEKSEIFDDQFSVERPDGSNFTLKIRSTKLEDSAMYFCASSGRTRADTQYFGPGTRLTVL.

The chain joins TRBV19 to TRBJ2-2; D is unclear. Germline V gene data show CDR1 as LNHDA and CDR2 as SQIVND (reference sequence). Trimming removed 4 bases from V and 6 bases from J, with 9 bases in between. CDR3 length: 13 amino acids. Written as DNA, the CDR3 is TGTGCCAGTAGTACCTTCTTGGCCGGGGAGCTGTTTTTT. Translation: CASSTFLAGELFF.

The chain employs TRBV15 and TRBJ1-1, with 7 bases that match TRBD1. The germline V gene has CDR1 LNHNV and CDR2 YYDKDF (reference sequence). Trimming removed 3 bases from V and 1 base from J; junction bases left unmatched: 2. The CDR3 spans 14 residues. The CDR3 DNA is TGTGCCACCAGCAGTACAGGGGCGAACACTGAAGCTTTCTTT. This sequence encodes CATSSTGANTEAFF.